This T cell receptor (beta chain) was sequenced in a study of shared T cell receptors in the human thymus. This CDR3 has 16 amino acids. With 0 bases removed from V and 4 bases from J, the gap between germline ends came to 16 bases. Germline-derived CDR1 and CDR2 are SGDLS and YYNGEE. Libraries were prepared by immunoSEQ multiplex PCR; TCRdb keeps only in-frame clonotypes and omits some of them. The table includes 540,000 or so clones, 75% to 85% detected once. This sample also appeared in a second study, on human thymus T cells. This second study notes: Thymus tissue for the work was resected from patients undergoing corrective heart surgery.

The sequence derives from a boy less than two years old with a congenital heart defect. Sequencing was done on a sample of thymocytes. The chain joins TRBV9 to TRBJ1-2, with TRBD1 as a possible D gene (5 bases). Here the CDR3 reads CASSVDGGGRSYGYTF. The DNA of the CDR3 is TGTGCCAGCAGCGTAGATGGGGGAGGACGGAGCTATGGCTACACCTTC.